This passage covers 21 T cell receptor beta chains from one sample sequenced in a study of blood T cell repertoires in COVID-19. Data came from immunoSEQ multiplex PCR; TCRdb stores just in-frame clones and leaves some out. In the table there are about 74,000 clones, around nine tenths of which are singletons. What was sequenced was peripheral blood. Source of these receptors: a woman older than 75 with active or convalescent COVID-19.

The chain employs TRBV7-9 and TRBJ1-4; 7 bases match TRBD1. CDR1 and CDR2 from the germline V gene are SEHNR and FQNEAQ (reference sequence). The J segment lost 7 bases and the V segment lost 2 bases, leaving 4 bases of the junction unmatched. CDR3 length: 14 amino acids. The chain's CDR3 is CASSLLAGGEKLFF. The CDR3 region has the DNA TGTGCCAGCAGCTTATTGGCAGGGGGTGAAAAACTGTTTTTT.

The CDR3 reads CASSLGLAGGLSSYEQYF. CDR3 DNA sequence: TGTGCCAGCAGCTTAGGTCTAGCGGGGGGGCTGAGCTCCTACGAGCAGTACTTC. The rearrangement links TRBV7-2 to TRBJ2-7; TRBD2 agrees at 12 bases. The V segment lost 1 base and the J segment 0 bases; nucleotides outside the gene matches: 7. CDR1 is SGHTA, CDR2 FQGNSA, per germline. This CDR3 spans 18 amino acids.

This clone appeared a single time. The chain uses TRBV19 and TRBJ1-4; 7 bases fit TRBD1. This CDR3 region has 13 residues. The V gene end was trimmed by 5 bases and the J gene end by 4 bases; junction bases not matched to a gene: 1. Germline-derived CDR1 and CDR2 are LNHDA and SQIVND (reference sequence). CDR3 amino acids: CASSGTVNEKLFF. The CDR3 nucleotides read TGTGCCAGTAGTGGGACAGTTAATGAAAAACTGTTTTTT.

CDR3 loop: CASSQGDPGVNYGYTF. CDR3 bases: TGCGCCAGCAGCCAGGGGGACCCAGGGGTAAACTATGGCTACACCTTC. The chain employs TRBV4-3 and TRBJ1-2, with a weak D call TRBD1 (6 bases). V lost 3 bases and J lost 2, with 16 bases in between. Germline-derived CDR1 and CDR2 are LGHNA and YSLEER. The length of the CDR3 is 16 residues.

V is TRBV1 and J is TRBJ1-2. TRBV1 is given as a pseudogene. The CDR3 has 11 residues. The CDR3 bases are TGCACCAGCACCCGAGGACTAGGCTACACCTTC. This encodes CTSTRGLGYTF.

V and J are TRBV28 and TRBJ2-7; possibly TRBD2 for D (5 bases). This CDR3 is 14 amino acids long. Germline V gene lookup returns CDR1 MDHEN and CDR2 SYDVKM. Trimming pared 6 bases from V and 1 base from J, leaving 13 bases between. Written as DNA, the CDR3 is TGTGCCAGCAGCCGTAACAGCGGATCCTACGAGCAGTACTTC. Amino acid sequence: CASSRNSGSYEQYF.

The V and J genes are TRBV5-6 and TRBJ1-6, with no clear D. The length of the CDR3 is 15 residues. With 1 base removed from V and 7 bases from J, the gap between germline ends came to 12 bases. From germline, CDR1 is SGHDT and CDR2 YYEEEE. CDR3: CASSLRGLWNSPLHF. The CDR3 bases are TGTGCCAGCAGCTTGAGAGGCCTATGGAATTCACCCCTCCACTTT.

In this sample, this clone turned up a few times. The chain has TRBV21-1 and TRBJ1-1. TRBV21-1 is termed a pseudogene. The length of the CDR3 is 14 residues. CDR3 sequence: CASEELGGNTEAFF. CDR3 bases: TGTGCCAGCGAAGAATTGGGGGGGAACACTGAAGCTTTCTTT.

This clone appeared a single time. The chain employs TRBV15 and TRBJ2-7, with TRBD2 matching over 8 bases. The CDR3 spans 16 residues. Germline loops: CDR1 LNHNV, CDR2 YYDKDF (reference sequence). The J segment lost 7 bases and the V segment lost 1 base, leaving 12 bases of the junction unmatched. CDR3 sequence (DNA): TGTGCCACCAGCAGAGGGAATCCGGGACTAGTCCGGGAGCAGTACTTC. Amino acid sequence: CATSRGNPGLVREQYF.

This sequence joins TRBV2 and TRBJ2-7; 7 bases agree with TRBD2. CDR1 is SNHLY and CDR2 is FYNNEI in the germline V gene. This CDR3 comprises 12 residues. The V segment lost 9 bases and the J segment 4 bases; nucleotides outside the gene matches: 6. CDR3 DNA sequence: TGTGCCAGTGGGAGGGGTGAATACGAGCAGTACTTC. It specifies CASGRGEYEQYF.

The chain combines TRBV7-2 with TRBJ2-2, with D unclear. The CDR3 is 15 amino acids. V was trimmed by 5 bases and J by 6 bases, leaving 16 bases between them. CDR1 SGHTA and CDR2 FQGNSA come from the germline V gene. For the CDR3, the DNA is TGTGCCAGCAGCCTATCTGGCTGGAGCGCCGGGGAGCTGTTTTTT. Translation: CASSLSGWSAGELFF.

The chain joins TRBV4-3 to TRBJ1-2; maybe TRBD1 (6 bases). There are 15 residues in the CDR3. The germline CDR1 and CDR2 sequences are LGHNA and YSLEER. Trimming took 0 bases from V and 4 from J, leaving 12 bases between them. In DNA, the CDR3 is TGCGCCAGCAGCCAAGATCAGACAGGATCCTATGGCTACACCTTC. It is translated as CASSQDQTGSYGYTF.

The V gene is TRBV7-2, the J gene TRBJ2-2, with 7 nucleotides matching TRBD2. V dropped 4 bases and J dropped 1; count of bases not matched to a gene: 6. Germline assignment: CDR1 SGHTA and CDR2 FQGNSA. The length of the CDR3 is 16 residues. CDR3 protein: CASSWLGGRNTGELFF. CDR3 bases: TGTGCCAGCAGCTGGCTGGGCGGGAGGAACACCGGGGAGCTGTTTTTT.

The chain carries TRBV3-1 (or the pseudogene TRBV3-2) and TRBJ2-7; unclear D gene. Between the trimmed V and J ends, which lost 1 base and 2 bases, there was a span of 12 bases. Per the germline V gene, CDR1 is LGHDT and CDR2 is YNNKEL (reference sequence). CDR3 length: 15 residues. CDR3 in DNA: TGTGCCAGCAGCCAAGGTTTCAGTCAGGCCTACGAGCAGTACTTC. It encodes CASSQGFSQAYEQYF.

V gene TRBV6-1 combines with J gene TRBJ1-3; 7 bases match TRBD1. The CDR3 spans 16 residues. From germline, CDR1 is MNHNS and CDR2 SASEGT. Trimming removed 4 bases from V and 0 bases from J; junction bases left unmatched: 6. CDR3: CASSGNRGISGNTIYF. The CDR3 nucleotides are TGTGCCAGCAGTGGAAACAGGGGCATCTCTGGAAACACCATATATTTT.

The chain uses TRBV6-4 and TRBJ2-1; tentative D call: TRBD2 (6 bases). This CDR3 contains 16 residues. Germline assignment: CDR1 MRHNA and CDR2 SNTAGT. V gave up 4 bases and J gave up 4 bases, with 17 bases separating them. The CDR3 sequence is CASSVLSGSDYNEQFF. The CDR3 region has the DNA TGTGCCAGCAGTGTGTTAAGCGGGTCGGATTACAATGAGCAGTTCTTC.

V usage is TRBV4-3 and J usage is TRBJ1-4; 9 bases map to TRBD1. Germline loops: CDR1 LGHNA, CDR2 YSLEER. The V gene end was trimmed by 1 base and the J gene end by 8 bases; junction bases not matched to a gene: 11. The CDR3 is 17 residues long. The CDR3 loop is CASSQAPTGTGSEKLFF. Here the CDR3 DNA reads TGCGCCAGCAGCCAAGCTCCAACCGGGACAGGGTCCGAAAAACTGTTTTTT.

The chain links TRBV29-1 to TRBJ2-7, with TRBD2 matching over 10 bases. The CDR3 covers 14 residues. Per germline, CDR1 SQVTM and CDR2 ANQGSEA. V lost 3 bases to trimming and J lost 0 bases; unmatched junction nucleotides: 2. The CDR3 loop is CSVDVAGGSYEQYF. The CDR3 nucleotides read TGCAGCGTTGATGTAGCGGGGGGCTCCTACGAGCAGTACTTC.

This rearrangement joins TRBV27 to TRBJ1-4, with D possibly matching TRBD1 (5 bases). The CDR3 is made up of 15 amino acids. Trimming pared 5 bases from V and 5 bases from J, leaving 15 bases between. Germline V lookup: CDR1 MNHEY, CDR2 SMNVEV (reference sequence). The CDR3 here is CASSTPGRGNEKLFF. The CDR3 region has the DNA TGTGCCAGCAGTACCCCCGGACGGGGGAATGAAAAACTGTTTTTT.

The chain couples TRBV6-2 or TRBV6-3 to TRBJ1-2; a weak D match, TRBD1 (5 bases). Germline V gene lookup returns CDR1 MNHEY and CDR2 SVGEGT. CDR3 size: 14 residues. V shed 2 bases and J shed 2 bases, with 9 bases lying between them. The CDR3 coding sequence is TGTGCCAGCAGTTACCGCGGACAAAACTATGGCTACACCTTC. Its translation is CASSYRGQNYGYTF.

The rearrangement uses TRBV29-1 and TRBJ2-5; 9 positions agree with TRBD1. The CDR3 spans 13 residues. V was clipped by 6 bases and J by 5 bases; unmatched bases: 7. In germline, CDR1 is SQVTM, CDR2 ANQGSEA. In nucleotides, the CDR3 is TGCAGCGTAGGACAGGGGCAGGGGGAGACCCAGTACTTC. The encoded protein is CSVGQGQGETQYF.